This T cell receptor (beta chain) originates from a study of early T cells in non-severe SARS-CoV-2 infection. The table lists this clonotype with many counts. What it recognizes is unknown. V lost 6 bases and J lost 5, with 10 bases in between. The CDR3 totals 13 residues. Study-wide results and limits: VDJdb matches were skewed toward anti-spike CD8 T cell responses.

MiXCR, applied by TCRdb to the 5' RACE reads, yields one record per CDR3 protein. The sample has 98,000 or so distinct CDR3 sequences, around 10% seen once. Sequenced sample: whole blood. The receptor was isolated from an adult who was a healthcare worker with PCR-confirmed SARS-CoV-2 infection or an uninfected control (not recorded which). V and J are TRBV12-3 or TRBV12-4 and TRBJ2-2; D ambiguous. CDR3 residues: CASSSVRTGELFF. The CDR3 DNA is TGTGCCAGCAGCTCTGTACGGACCGGGGAGCTGTTTTTT.